What follows describes a single T cell receptor beta chain. This entry belongs to a study of blood T cell repertoires in COVID-19. About the research overall: Acute and convalescent COVID-19 specimens originated in the United States, Italy and Spain.

This table comes from immunoSEQ multiplex PCR, and its TCRdb copy is limited to in-frame clones, with some not included. Of 240,000 or so clones listed, around 86% are singletons. CDR1 and CDR2 from the germline V gene are MGHDK and SYGVNS. The J segment lost 2 bases and the V segment lost 6 bases, leaving 4 bases of the junction unmatched. The CDR3 totals 15 residues. The chain recombines TRBV25-1 with TRBJ2-6, with 7 nucleotides matching TRBD1. Sequenced input: peripheral blood. The TCR sequence derives from a woman aged 70-85 years with active or convalescent COVID-19. CDR3 in amino acids: CASRLTGAGANVLTF. The CDR3 DNA reads as TGTGCCAGCAGACTCACAGGGGCTGGGGCCAACGTCCTGACTTTC.